This T cell receptor (beta chain) was sequenced during a study of cytomegalovirus exposure and HLA in healthy donors. Findings and caveats of the study: Later examination showed HLA-associated TCR beta chains had greater clonal expansion than equally common others.

About this clone itself: Antigen: not known.

PCR primers comprised 60 Vbeta and 13 Jbeta primers. Libraries were prepared by immunoSEQ multiplex PCR; TCRdb keeps only in-frame clonotypes and omits some of them. This sample has about 160,000 clones, with approximately 78% found just once. The CDR3 is made up of 13 amino acids. V dropped 8 bases and J dropped 2 bases, with 13 bases sitting between them. Germline V CDR1 and CDR2: LNHDA, SQIVND (reference sequence). This chain connects TRBV19 to TRBJ2-7; D may be TRBD2 (6 bases). The sequencing input was PBMCs. This sequence originates from a girl aged 2 to 9 in good health and CMV-seropositive. The CDR3 loop reads CASARDLAYEQYF. The CDR3 region has the DNA TGTGCCAGTGCCCGGGACTTAGCCTACGAGCAGTACTTC.